The present T cell receptor (beta chain) was sequenced within a study of blood T cell repertoires in COVID-19. The table lists this clone with a count of one. Trimming took 2 bases from V and 2 from J; bases not matched to a gene: 5. This CDR3 region has 16 residues. Germline V lookup: CDR1 LNHDA, CDR2 SQIVND (reference sequence). Under the authors' procedure: Amplification with reference gene primers provided the estimates of nucleated cell counts. The protocol was immunoSEQ multiplex PCR, while the TCRdb copy is restricted to in-frame clones and leaves out a portion. V, J and clone size derive from that table, while D and trimming were established from the DNA sequence. The sample holds some 150,000 clones, around 83% seen once.

This clonotype was sampled from a human donor with acute or convalescent COVID-19. The donor label of this sample is uncertain. The sample consisted of peripheral blood. The V call is TRBV19, the J call TRBJ2-2; 7 positions agree with TRBD2. The CDR3 sequence: CASSILIAGNTGELFF. The CDR3 nucleotides read TGTGCCAGTAGTATATTGATAGCGGGCAACACCGGGGAGCTGTTTTTT.